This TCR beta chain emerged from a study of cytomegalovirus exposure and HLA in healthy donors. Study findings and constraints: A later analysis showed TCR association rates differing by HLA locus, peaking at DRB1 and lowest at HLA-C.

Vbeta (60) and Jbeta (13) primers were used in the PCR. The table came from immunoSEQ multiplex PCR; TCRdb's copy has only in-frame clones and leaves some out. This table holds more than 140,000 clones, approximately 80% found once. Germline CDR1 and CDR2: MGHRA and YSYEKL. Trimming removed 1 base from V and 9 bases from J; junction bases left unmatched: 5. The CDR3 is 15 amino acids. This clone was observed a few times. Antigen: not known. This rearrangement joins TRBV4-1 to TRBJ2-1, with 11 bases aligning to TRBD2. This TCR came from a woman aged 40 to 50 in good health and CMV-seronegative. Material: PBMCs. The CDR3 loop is CASSQGLAGKGEQFF. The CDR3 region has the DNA TGCGCCAGCAGCCAAGGACTAGCGGGAAAAGGTGAGCAGTTCTTC.